This is a list of T cell receptor beta chains from one sample in a study of blood T cell repertoires in COVID-19. Clones were read by immunoSEQ multiplex PCR, and TCRdb kept only the in-frame ones, dropping some. The table records over 140,000 clones, almost 80% of them present only once. The sequenced material came from PBMCs or T cells enriched from blood (not recorded which). Receptors originate from a woman in her 50s who had recovered from COVID-19. Both conserved end residues are part of each CDR3. Each record gives: clone size, D gene, V gene, J gene, CDR3 protein, CDR3 DNA. The D gene is left open where the match is weak. Expanded clones are given a class, and other clones once, few, many or no size at all.

size: .; D: TRBD1; V: TRBV9; J: TRBJ1-2; CDR3: CASSVGQGAQNYGYTF; DNA: TGTGCCAGCAGCGTAGGGCAGGGGGCGCAAAACTATGGCTACACCTTC
size: .; D: .; V: TRBV11-2; J: TRBJ1-1; CDR3: CASSPRPGEEAAFF; DNA: TGTGCCAGCAGCCCGAGGCCCGGGGAAGAAGCCGCTTTCTTT
size: .; D: .; V: TRBV28; J: TRBJ2-5; CDR3: CASSYGEQETQYF; DNA: TGTGCCAGCAGTTACGGGGAACAAGAGACCCAGTACTTC
size: .; D: .; V: TRBV5-1; J: TRBJ1-2; CDR3: CASSLGQVDGYTF; DNA: TGCGCCAGCAGCTTGGGACAGGTCGACGGCTACACCTTC
size: .; D: TRBD1; V: TRBV29-1; J: TRBJ2-7; CDR3: CSVEDSRGREEQYF; DNA: TGCAGCGTTGAAGATTCTAGGGGGCGCGAGGAGCAGTACTTC
size: .; D: .; V: TRBV28; J: TRBJ2-5; CDR3: CASSLGQLQETQYF; DNA: TGTGCCAGCAGTTTAGGACAGCTCCAAGAGACCCAGTACTTC
size: .; D: .; V: TRBV10-3; J: TRBJ1-1; CDR3: CATVIRVNTEAFF; DNA: TGTGCCACCGTGATCAGGGTGAACACTGAAGCTTTCTTT
size: .; D: .; V: TRBV6-5; J: TRBJ1-6; CDR3: CASNEGGNSPLHF; DNA: TGTGCCAGCAACGAGGGGGGGAATTCACCCCTCCACTTT
size: once; D: .; V: TRBV4-2; J: TRBJ1-5; CDR3: CASSQGGEGQPQHF; DNA: TGTGCCAGCAGCCAAGGAGGGGAGGGCCAGCCCCAGCATTTT
size: once; D: TRBD2; V: TRBV3-1/TRBV3-2; J: TRBJ2-7; CDR3: CASSQRTAGGEQYF; DNA: TGTGCCAGCAGCCAGAGGACGGCGGGAGGCGAGCAGTACTTC
size: .; D: TRBD1; V: TRBV3-1/TRBV3-2; J: TRBJ1-5; CDR3: CASSGQGGQPQHF; DNA: TGTGCCAGCAGCGGACAGGGCGGTCAGCCCCAGCATTTT
size: .; D: .; V: TRBV5-1; J: TRBJ2-3; CDR3: CASRSGLGSSTDTQYF; DNA: TGCGCCAGCAGGTCAGGTTTAGGTTCAAGCACAGATACGCAGTATTTT
size: .; D: .; V: TRBV18; J: TRBJ2-1; CDR3: CASSPRRGYDEQFF; DNA: TGTGCCAGCTCACCTAGAAGGGGCTACGATGAGCAGTTCTTC
size: .; D: TRBD2; V: TRBV30; J: TRBJ2-1; CDR3: CAWSPAGGPYNEQFF; DNA: TGTGCCTGGAGTCCCGCGGGGGGGCCGTACAATGAGCAGTTCTTC
size: .; D: .; V: TRBV28; J: TRBJ2-3; CDR3: CASSIPYQRAGDTQYF; DNA: TGTGCCAGCAGCATCCCTTATCAGAGGGCGGGAGATACGCAGTATTTT
size: .; D: .; V: TRBV6-1; J: TRBJ2-7; CDR3: CASSEAAGSTYEQYF; DNA: TGTGCCAGCAGTGAAGCGGCGGGGTCGACCTACGAGCAGTACTTC
size: .; D: .; V: TRBV19; J: TRBJ2-3; CDR3: CASSITGTDTQYF; DNA: TGTGCCAGTAGTATAACAGGGACAGATACGCAGTATTTT
size: .; D: TRBD1; V: TRBV5-1; J: TRBJ1-6; CDR3: CASSSGQDLYNSPLHF; DNA: TGCGCCAGCAGCTCGGGACAGGACCTCTATAATTCACCCCTCCACTTT
size: .; D: .; V: TRBV7-9; J: TRBJ1-6; CDR3: CASSLSGRVVTPLHF; DNA: TGTGCCAGCAGCTTATCCGGCAGGGTGGTGACACCCCTCCACTTT
size: .; D: .; V: TRBV2; J: TRBJ1-6; CDR3: CASSNNRVLPPLHF; DNA: TGTGCCAGCAGTAATAACAGGGTCCTCCCACCCCTCCACTTT
size: few; D: .; V: TRBV7-2; J: TRBJ2-4; CDR3: CASSFGSGMGAKNIQYF; DNA: TGTGCCAGCAGCTTTGGGTCGGGGATGGGGGCCAAAAACATTCAGTACTTC
size: .; D: .; V: TRBV30; J: TRBJ2-7; CDR3: CAWSPRDEQYF; DNA: TGTGCCTGGAGTCCCAGGGACGAGCAGTACTTC
size: .; D: TRBD1; V: TRBV30; J: TRBJ1-2; CDR3: CAWSRDRPYGYTF; DNA: TGTGCCTGGAGTCGGGACAGGCCCTATGGCTACACCTTC
size: .; D: TRBD1; V: TRBV7-9; J: TRBJ1-2; CDR3: CASSLRDRLYGYTF; DNA: TGTGCCAGCAGCCTCCGGGACAGACTATATGGCTACACCTTC
size: .; D: TRBD1; V: TRBV19; J: TRBJ1-1; CDR3: CASSRHRGRGTEAFF; DNA: TGTGCCAGTAGTAGACACAGGGGGCGCGGCACTGAAGCTTTCTTT
size: many; D: TRBD1; V: TRBV6-5; J: TRBJ1-6; CDR3: CASTERTGNSPLHF; DNA: TGTGCCAGCACCGAGAGGACAGGGAACTCACCCCTCCACTTT
size: .; D: TRBD2; V: TRBV6-5; J: TRBJ2-5; CDR3: CASRNSGGLLETQYF; DNA: TGTGCCAGCAGGAATAGCGGGGGGCTTTTAGAGACCCAGTACTTC
size: .; D: TRBD2; V: TRBV7-2; J: TRBJ2-7; CDR3: CASSLASGRTHEQYF; DNA: TGTGCCAGCAGCTTGGCTAGCGGGAGGACCCACGAGCAGTACTTC
size: .; D: .; V: TRBV7-7; J: TRBJ1-4; CDR3: CASSPGRGTTNEKLFF; DNA: TGTGCTAGCAGCCCGGGTAGAGGCACAACTAATGAAAAACTGTTTTTT
size: once; D: TRBD2; V: TRBV28; J: TRBJ2-1; CDR3: CASSLRTRIWGGQFF; DNA: TGTGCCAGCAGTTTAAGGACTAGGATCTGGGGGGGGCAGTTCTTC
size: .; D: TRBD1; V: TRBV18; J: TRBJ2-7; CDR3: CASSGDSLRGSYEQYF; DNA: TGTGCCAGCTCAGGGGACAGCTTGAGAGGATCCTACGAGCAGTACTTC
size: once; D: TRBD1; V: TRBV11-3; J: TRBJ2-5; CDR3: CASTRGQGHQETQYF; DNA: TGTGCCAGCACTCGGGGACAGGGCCACCAAGAGACCCAGTACTTC
size: .; D: TRBD1; V: TRBV5-8; J: TRBJ1-5; CDR3: CASSPIRGWPQHF; DNA: TGTGCCAGCAGCCCAATCAGGGGGTGGCCCCAGCATTTT
size: .; D: TRBD1; V: TRBV5-6; J: TRBJ1-1; CDR3: CASSPTGGHLNTEAFF; DNA: TGTGCCAGCAGCCCGACAGGGGGCCACCTTAACACTGAAGCTTTCTTT
size: once; D: TRBD1; V: TRBV2; J: TRBJ1-2; CDR3: CASSNDRGENYGYTF; DNA: TGTGCCAGCAGTAATGACAGGGGCGAGAACTATGGCTACACCTTC
size: .; D: TRBD1; V: TRBV3-1/TRBV3-2; J: TRBJ1-2; CDR3: CASSPTGTVYGYTF; DNA: TGTGCCAGCAGCCCTACCGGGACAGTCTATGGCTACACCTTC
size: .; D: .; V: TRBV27; J: TRBJ1-6; CDR3: CASTDFQADSPLHF; DNA: TGTGCCAGCACCGATTTCCAGGCCGATTCACCCCTCCACTTT
size: .; D: TRBD1; V: TRBV27; J: TRBJ1-2; CDR3: CASSLSGTGGFLGYTF; DNA: TGTGCCAGCAGTTTATCCGGGACAGGGGGCTTCCTAGGCTACACCTTC
size: once; D: TRBD1; V: TRBV19; J: TRBJ2-2; CDR3: CASSNRDRDWSGELFF; DNA: TGTGCCAGTAGTAACCGGGACAGGGACTGGTCCGGGGAGCTGTTTTTT
size: .; D: .; V: TRBV5-1; J: TRBJ2-7; CDR3: CASSSSAGLENEQYF; DNA: TGCGCCAGCAGCTCTTCGGCAGGGTTAGAAAACGAGCAGTACTTC
size: few; D: .; V: TRBV9; J: TRBJ2-5; CDR3: CASSVGMERETQYF; DNA: TGTGCCAGCAGCGTAGGAATGGAGAGGGAGACCCAGTACTTC
size: few; D: .; V: TRBV5-6; J: TRBJ1-1; CDR3: CASSLDRGAATEAFF; DNA: TGTGCCAGCAGCTTGGATCGGGGGGCGGCCACTGAAGCTTTCTTT
size: .; D: .; V: TRBV19; J: TRBJ2-7; CDR3: CASSQNSYEQYF; DNA: TGTGCCAGTTCCCAGAACTCCTACGAGCAGTACTTC
size: .; D: TRBD2; V: TRBV5-4; J: TRBJ2-1; CDR3: CASSLELTGRGSNEQFF; DNA: TGTGCCAGCAGCTTGGAACTTACGGGCCGCGGGAGTAATGAGCAGTTCTTC
size: .; D: TRBD1; V: TRBV4-2; J: TRBJ1-2; CDR3: CASSQTDRGGYTF; DNA: TGTGCCAGCAGCCAAACCGACAGGGGAGGCTACACCTTC